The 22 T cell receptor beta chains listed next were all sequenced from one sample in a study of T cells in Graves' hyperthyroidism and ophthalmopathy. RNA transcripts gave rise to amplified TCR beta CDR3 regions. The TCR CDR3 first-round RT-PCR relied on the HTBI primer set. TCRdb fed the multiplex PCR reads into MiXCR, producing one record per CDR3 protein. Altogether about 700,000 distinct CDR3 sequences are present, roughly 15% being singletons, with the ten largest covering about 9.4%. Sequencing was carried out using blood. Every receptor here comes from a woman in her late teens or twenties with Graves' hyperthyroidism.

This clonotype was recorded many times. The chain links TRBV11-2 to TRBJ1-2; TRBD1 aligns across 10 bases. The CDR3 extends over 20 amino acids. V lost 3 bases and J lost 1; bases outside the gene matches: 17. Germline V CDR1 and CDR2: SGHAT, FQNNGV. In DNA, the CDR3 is TGTGCCAGCAGCTTCCGGCACAAGGGACAGGGGCGAGCGGTTAACTATGGCTACACCTTC. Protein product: CASSFRHKGQGRAVNYGYTF.

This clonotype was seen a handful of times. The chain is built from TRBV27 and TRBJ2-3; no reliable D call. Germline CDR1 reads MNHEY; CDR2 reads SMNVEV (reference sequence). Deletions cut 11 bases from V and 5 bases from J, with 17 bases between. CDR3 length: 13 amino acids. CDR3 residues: CAARGRRGDTQYF. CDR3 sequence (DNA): TGTGCCGCCCGAGGTAGGCGCGGAGATACGCAGTATTTT.

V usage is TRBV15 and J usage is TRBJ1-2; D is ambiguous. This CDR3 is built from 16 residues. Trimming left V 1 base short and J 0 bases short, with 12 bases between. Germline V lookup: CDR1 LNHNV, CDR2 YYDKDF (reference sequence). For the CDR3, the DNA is TGTGCCACCAGCAGAGGTGCAGAGATATCTAACTATGGCTACACCTTC. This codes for CATSRGAEISNYGYTF.

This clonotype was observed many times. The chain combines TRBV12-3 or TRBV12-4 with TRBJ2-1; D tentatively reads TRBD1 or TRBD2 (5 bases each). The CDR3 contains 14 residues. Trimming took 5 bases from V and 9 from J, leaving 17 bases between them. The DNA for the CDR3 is TGTGCCAGCAGTCCGCAGTGGGGACCGACTGAGCAGTTCTTC. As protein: CASSPQWGPTEQFF.

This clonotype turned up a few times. In DNA, the CDR3 is TGTGCCAGCAGTGCCCTTCAGAACACTGAAGCTTTCTTT. Translated, it gives CASSALQNTEAFF. The J gene is TRBJ1-1, the V gene TRBV6-1; no definite D call. This CDR3 region has 13 residues. Germline CDR1 and CDR2: MNHNS and SASEGT. The V and J ends lost 4 bases and 1 base respectively, with 7 bases between them.

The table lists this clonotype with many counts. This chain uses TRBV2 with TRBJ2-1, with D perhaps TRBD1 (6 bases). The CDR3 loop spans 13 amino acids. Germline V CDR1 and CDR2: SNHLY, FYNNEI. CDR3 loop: CASTRDNYNEQFF. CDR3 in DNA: TGTGCATCCACCCGGGACAACTACAATGAGCAGTTCTTC.

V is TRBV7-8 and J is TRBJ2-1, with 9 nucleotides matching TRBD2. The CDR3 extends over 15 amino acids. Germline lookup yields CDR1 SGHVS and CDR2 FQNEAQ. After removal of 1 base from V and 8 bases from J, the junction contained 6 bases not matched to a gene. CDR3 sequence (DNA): TGTGCCAGCAGCTTAGGGGTAGCGGGAGTCCATGAGCAGTTCTTC. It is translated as CASSLGVAGVHEQFF.

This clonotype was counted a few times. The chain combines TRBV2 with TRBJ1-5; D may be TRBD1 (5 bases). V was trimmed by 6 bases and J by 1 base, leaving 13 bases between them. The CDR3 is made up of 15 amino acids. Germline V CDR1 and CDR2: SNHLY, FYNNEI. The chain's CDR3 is CASSAGQGSNQPQHF. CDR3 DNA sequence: TGTGCCAGCAGCGCAGGGCAAGGAAGCAATCAGCCCCAGCATTTT. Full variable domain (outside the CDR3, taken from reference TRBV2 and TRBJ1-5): EPEVTQTPSHQVTQMGQEVILRCVPISNHLYFYWYRQILGQKVEFLVSFYNNEISEKSEIFDDQFSVERPDGSNFTLKIRSTKLEDSAMYFCASSAGQGSNQPQHFGDGTRLSIL.

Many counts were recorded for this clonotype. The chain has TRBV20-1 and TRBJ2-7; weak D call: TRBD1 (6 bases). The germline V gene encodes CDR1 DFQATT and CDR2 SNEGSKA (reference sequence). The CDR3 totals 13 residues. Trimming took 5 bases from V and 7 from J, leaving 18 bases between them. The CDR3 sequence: CSAPRDMDGEQYF. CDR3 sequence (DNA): TGCAGTGCTCCCCGGGACATGGATGGAGAGCAGTACTTC.

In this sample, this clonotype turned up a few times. CDR3 amino acids: CAISEYELLQETQYF. Written as DNA, the CDR3 is TGTGCCATCAGTGAGTACGAGCTGTTACAAGAGACCCAGTACTTC. This chain connects TRBV10-3 to TRBJ2-5; no clear D gene. Germline CDR1 reads ENHRY; CDR2 reads SYGVKD. This CDR3 has 15 amino acids. V was cut by 1 base and J by 2 bases, with 11 bases left in between.

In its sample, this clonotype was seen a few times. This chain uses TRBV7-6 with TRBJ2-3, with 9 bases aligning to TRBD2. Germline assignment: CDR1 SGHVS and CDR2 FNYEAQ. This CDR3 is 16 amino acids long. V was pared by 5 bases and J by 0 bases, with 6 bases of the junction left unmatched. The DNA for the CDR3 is TGTGCCAGCAGCCAGACTAGCGGTGCTAGCACAGATACGCAGTATTTT. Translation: CASSQTSGASTDTQYF.

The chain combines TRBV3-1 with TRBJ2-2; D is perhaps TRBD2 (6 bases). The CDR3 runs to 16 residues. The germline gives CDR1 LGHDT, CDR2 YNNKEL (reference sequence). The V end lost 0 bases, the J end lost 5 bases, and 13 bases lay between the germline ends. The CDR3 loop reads CASSQDWREDTGELFF. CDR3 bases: TGTGCCAGCAGCCAAGACTGGCGGGAAGATACCGGGGAGCTGTTTTTT.

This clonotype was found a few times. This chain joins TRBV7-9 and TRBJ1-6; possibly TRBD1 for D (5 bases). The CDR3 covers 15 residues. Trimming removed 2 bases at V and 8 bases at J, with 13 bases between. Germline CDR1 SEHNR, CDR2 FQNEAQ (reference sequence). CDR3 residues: CASSLLGTADSPLHF. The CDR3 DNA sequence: TGTGCCAGCAGCTTACTCGGGACGGCGGATTCACCCCTCCACTTT.

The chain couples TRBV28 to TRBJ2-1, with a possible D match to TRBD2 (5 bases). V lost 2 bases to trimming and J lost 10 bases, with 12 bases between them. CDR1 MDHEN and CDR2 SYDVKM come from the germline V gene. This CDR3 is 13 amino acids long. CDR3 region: CASSLIGDYEQFF. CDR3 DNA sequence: TGTGCCAGCAGTTTAATAGGAGACTACGAGCAGTTCTTC.

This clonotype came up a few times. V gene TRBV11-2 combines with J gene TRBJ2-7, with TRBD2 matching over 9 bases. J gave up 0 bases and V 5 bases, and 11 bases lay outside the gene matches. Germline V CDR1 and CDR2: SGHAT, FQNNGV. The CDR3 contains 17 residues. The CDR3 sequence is CASSRISGGLSSYEQYF. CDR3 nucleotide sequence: TGTGCCAGCAGCCGCATTAGCGGGGGCCTTTCCTCCTACGAGCAGTACTTC.

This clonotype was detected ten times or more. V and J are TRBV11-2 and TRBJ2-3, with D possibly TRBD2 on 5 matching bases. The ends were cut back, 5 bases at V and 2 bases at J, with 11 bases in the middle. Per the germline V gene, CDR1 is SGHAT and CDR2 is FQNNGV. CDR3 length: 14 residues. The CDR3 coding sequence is TGTGCCAGCAGCCCTTTGACTACCACAGATACGCAGTATTTT. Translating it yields CASSPLTTTDTQYF.

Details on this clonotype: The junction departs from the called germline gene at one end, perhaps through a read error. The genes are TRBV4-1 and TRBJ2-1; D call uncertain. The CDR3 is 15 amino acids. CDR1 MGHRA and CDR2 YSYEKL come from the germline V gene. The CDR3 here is CASSPGSLVYHERFF. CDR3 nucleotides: TGCGCCAGCAGCCCAGGTAGTCTTGTTTACCATGAGCGGTTCTTC.

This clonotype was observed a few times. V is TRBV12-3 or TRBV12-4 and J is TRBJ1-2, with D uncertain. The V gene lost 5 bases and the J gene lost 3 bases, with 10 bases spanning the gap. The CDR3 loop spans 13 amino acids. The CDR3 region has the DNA TGTGCCAGCAGTGTTGTACGCTACTATGGCTACACCTTC. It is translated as CASSVVRYYGYTF.

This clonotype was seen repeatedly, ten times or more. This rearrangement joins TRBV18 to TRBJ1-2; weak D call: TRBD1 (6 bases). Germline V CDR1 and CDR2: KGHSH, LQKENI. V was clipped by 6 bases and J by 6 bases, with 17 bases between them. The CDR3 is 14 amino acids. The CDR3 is CASSLKQGEDGYTF. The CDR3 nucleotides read TGTGCCAGCTCGCTCAAACAGGGTGAGGATGGCTACACCTTC.

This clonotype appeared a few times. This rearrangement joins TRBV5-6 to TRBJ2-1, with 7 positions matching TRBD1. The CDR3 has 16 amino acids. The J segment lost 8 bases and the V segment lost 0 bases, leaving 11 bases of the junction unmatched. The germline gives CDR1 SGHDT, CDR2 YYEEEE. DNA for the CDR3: TGTGCCAGCAGCTTGGCCGGGACAGAGCTCCCCCATGAGCAGTTCTTC. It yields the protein CASSLAGTELPHEQFF.

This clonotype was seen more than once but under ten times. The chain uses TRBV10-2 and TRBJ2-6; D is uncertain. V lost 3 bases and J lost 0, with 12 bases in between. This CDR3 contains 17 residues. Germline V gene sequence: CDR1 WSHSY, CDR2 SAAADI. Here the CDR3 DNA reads TGCGCCAGCAGTGAATCATCACGCGGCTCTGGGGCCAACGTCCTGACTTTC. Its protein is CASSESSRGSGANVLTF.

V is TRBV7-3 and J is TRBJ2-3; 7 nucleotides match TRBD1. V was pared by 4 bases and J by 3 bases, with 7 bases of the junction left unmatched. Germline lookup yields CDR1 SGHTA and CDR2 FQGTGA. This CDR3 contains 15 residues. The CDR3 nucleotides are TGTGCCAGCAGCTCTACAGGGGAATGGACAGATACGCAGTATTTT. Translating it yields CASSSTGEWTDTQYF.